A selection of T cell receptor beta chains follows, all from one sample in a study of blood T cell repertoires in COVID-19. The repertoire was sequenced with immunoSEQ multiplex PCR; TCRdb's copy has only in-frame clones and lacks some. The table records some 670,000 clones, 85% to 90% of them present only once. Sequenced material: peripheral blood. All receptors derive from a woman aged 18-35 years with acute or convalescent COVID-19. The CDR3 runs from the conserved cysteine through the conserved F or W. The order of the fields is D gene, V gene, J gene, CDR3 protein, CDR3 DNA. D genes are given only for firm matches.

TRBD1	TRBV5-6	TRBJ1-1	CASSFPRTGGGTEAFF	TGTGCCAGCAGCTTCCCCCGGACAGGTGGGGGGACTGAAGCTTTCTTT
.	TRBV11-2	TRBJ1-6	CASSLEGDYNSPLHF	TGTGCCAGCAGCTTAGAGGGCGACTATAATTCACCCCTCCACTTT
.	TRBV9	TRBJ2-3	CASSDSQGTGTDTQYF	TGTGCCAGCAGCGACTCCCAGGGGACGGGCACAGATACGCAGTATTTT
.	TRBV7-2	TRBJ1-1	CASSLATVNTEAFF	TGTGCCAGCAGCTTAGCCACGGTGAACACTGAAGCTTTCTTT
TRBD1	TRBV7-9	TRBJ1-3	CASSLATGVGNTIYF	TGTGCCAGCAGCTTAGCGACAGGGGTAGGAAACACCATATATTTT
.	TRBV5-1	TRBJ1-1	CASREPGHYTEAFF	TGCGCCAGCAGGGAACCGGGACACTACACTGAAGCTTTCTTT
.	TRBV10-1	TRBJ2-2	CASSESGTLETGELFF	TGCGCCAGCAGTGAGTCCGGGACATTAGAGACCGGGGAGCTGTTTTTT
TRBD1	TRBV5-1	TRBJ1-2	CASSGRTGGPYGYTF	TGCGCCAGCAGCGGGAGGACAGGGGGCCCATATGGCTACACCTTC
.	TRBV6-2/TRBV6-3	TRBJ2-7	CASSLPGTSYEQYF	TGTGCCAGCAGTCTCCCAGGAACCTCCTACGAGCAGTACTTC
.	TRBV11-3	TRBJ2-2	CASSTDSIGELFF	TGTGCCAGCAGCACGGACAGTATCGGGGAGCTGTTTTTT
.	TRBV27	TRBJ1-6	CASSLSYSGPNSPLHF	TGTGCCAGCAGTTTATCGTACTCAGGTCCTAATTCACCCCTCCACTTT
.	TRBV5-8	TRBJ1-3	CASSLYRSGGNTIYF	TGTGCCAGCAGCCTGTACAGGTCCGGAGGAAACACCATATATTTT
.	TRBV3-1/TRBV3-2	TRBJ1-2	CASSQRSGAGYTF	TGTGCCAGCAGCCAAAGATCAGGGGCTGGCTACACCTTC
TRBD1	TRBV9	TRBJ2-2	CASSSRTGTGNTGELFF	TGTGCCAGCAGCTCACGGACCGGGACAGGGAACACCGGGGAGCTGTTTTTT